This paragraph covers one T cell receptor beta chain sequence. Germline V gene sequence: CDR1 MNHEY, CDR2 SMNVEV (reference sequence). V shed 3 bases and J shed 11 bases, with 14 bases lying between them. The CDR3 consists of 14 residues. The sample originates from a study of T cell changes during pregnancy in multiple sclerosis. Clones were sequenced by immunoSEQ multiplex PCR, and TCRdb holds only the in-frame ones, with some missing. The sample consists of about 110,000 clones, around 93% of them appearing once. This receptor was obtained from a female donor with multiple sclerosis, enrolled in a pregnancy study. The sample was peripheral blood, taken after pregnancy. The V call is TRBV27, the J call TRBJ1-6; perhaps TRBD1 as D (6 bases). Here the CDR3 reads CASSFRDNVPPLHF. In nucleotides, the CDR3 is TGTGCCAGCAGTTTCCGGGACAACGTTCCACCCCTCCACTTT.